A single sample is the source of the 21 T cell receptor beta chains below, sequenced in a study of CD8 T cells in Susac syndrome. Random-hexamer reverse transcription was applied to about 0.45 to 1 ug RNA. Each CDR3 protein is one row after TCRdb ran MiXCR on the immunoSEQ multiplex PCR reads. The profile shows around 190,000 distinct CDR3 sequences, approximately 95% of them singletons. Material for sequencing was CD8+ T cells from PBMCs. These receptors were taken from a human donor with multiple sclerosis.

The J gene is TRBJ2-7, the V gene TRBV10-3; D is undetermined. CDR3 length: 14 residues. Germline V gene data show CDR1 as ENHRY and CDR2 as SYGVKD. V shed 0 bases and J shed 4 bases, with 10 bases lying between them. This CDR3 reads CAISESGLLYEQYF. The CDR3 bases are TGTGCCATCAGTGAGTCGGGCCTGTTATACGAGCAGTACTTC.

CDR3 in amino acids: CASSRLGERGEQYF. DNA of the CDR3: TGCGCCAGCAGCCGCTTAGGGGAGAGGGGAGAGCAGTACTTC. This chain uses TRBV5-1 with TRBJ2-7, with D perhaps given as TRBD1 or TRBD2 (5 bases each). There are 14 residues in the CDR3. Germline-derived CDR1 and CDR2 are SGHRS and YFSETQ. Between the trimmed V and J ends, which lost 4 bases and 7 bases, there was a span of 18 bases.

This rearrangement joins TRBV4-2 to TRBJ1-6, with unresolved D. V lost 2 bases and J 12 bases, leaving 8 bases between the germline ends. CDR1 LGHNA and CDR2 YNFKEQ come from the germline V gene. The CDR3 spans 12 residues. For the CDR3, the DNA is TGTGCCAGCAGCCAAAGTACGGGACCCCTCCACTTT. Residues: CASSQSTGPLHF.

V and J are TRBV9 and TRBJ2-7; D not resolved. The ends were cut back, 4 bases at V and 1 base at J, with 12 bases in the middle. The germline CDR1 and CDR2 sequences are SGDLS and YYNGEE. The CDR3 consists of 14 residues. The CDR3 region is CASSPWADSYEQYF. The CDR3 DNA reads TGTGCCAGCAGCCCGTGGGCTGATTCCTACGAGCAGTACTTC.

This clonotype was observed once. The gene calls are TRBV20-1 and TRBJ2-1, with D perhaps being TRBD1 or TRBD2 (5 bases each). Germline loops: CDR1 DFQATT, CDR2 SNEGSKA (reference sequence). With 2 bases removed from V and 8 bases from J, the gap between germline ends came to 13 bases. This CDR3 is 13 amino acids long. The CDR3 protein is CSARSGPWDEQFF. In DNA form, the CDR3 reads TGCAGTGCTAGATCGGGGCCTTGGGATGAGCAGTTCTTC.

This sequence joins TRBV6-5 and TRBJ2-1; 8 bases map to TRBD1. V gave up 0 bases and J gave up 8 bases; unmatched junction bases: 9. The germline CDR1 and CDR2 sequences are MNHEY and SVGAGI. This CDR3 region has 16 residues. The CDR3 bases are TGTGCCAGCAGTTACTCACCCGGTGACAGGGGTGATGAGCAGTTCTTC. Its translation is CASSYSPGDRGDEQFF.

The count of this clonotype is one. This chain joins TRBV11-2 and TRBJ2-7, with D perhaps assigned TRBD1 or TRBD2 (5 bases each). The V gene's germline CDR1 is SGHAT and CDR2 FQNNGV. With 10 bases removed from V and 0 bases from J, the gap between germline ends came to 10 bases. There are 12 residues in the CDR3. CDR3 DNA: TGTGCCACGGGGCCCAGCTCCTACGAGCAGTACTTC. It yields the protein CATGPSSYEQYF.

The chain couples TRBV20-1 to TRBJ2-1; no firm D call. From germline, CDR1 is DFQATT and CDR2 SNEGSKA (reference sequence). The CDR3 has 13 amino acids. V was clipped by 0 bases and J by 10 bases, with 13 bases between them. The CDR3 DNA sequence: TGCAGTGCTAGAGATCCAGCGCGTCTCGAGCAGTTCTTC. This gives the protein CSARDPARLEQFF.

The V gene is TRBV20-1, the J gene TRBJ2-1; 10 bases are a match to TRBD2. With 5 bases clipped from V and 2 bases from J, the junction kept 6 bases outside the gene matches. This CDR3 has 15 amino acids. CDR1 DFQATT and CDR2 SNEGSKA come from the germline V gene (reference sequence). The CDR3 loop is CSAGSLAGAYNEQFF. In nucleotides, the CDR3 is TGCAGTGCTGGCTCGCTAGCGGGAGCCTACAATGAGCAGTTCTTC.

The chain joins TRBV19 to TRBJ1-5, with 10 bases aligning to TRBD1. The trim removed 4 bases at V and 2 bases at J, leaving 5 bases unmatched. The CDR3 is 16 residues long. CDR1 is LNHDA and CDR2 is SQIVND in the germline V gene (reference sequence). The CDR3 DNA reads TGTGCCAGTAGTAAAGGGACAGGGGCCGGCAATCAGCCCCAGCATTTT. Translated, it gives CASSKGTGAGNQPQHF.

In its sample, this clonotype was seen a few times. This rearrangement joins TRBV12-3 or TRBV12-4 to TRBJ1-2; no reliable D call. The CDR3 extends over 12 amino acids. Trimming took 1 base from V and 8 from J, leaving 8 bases between them. CDR3 sequence: CASSLGSLGYTF. In DNA form, the CDR3 reads TGTGCCAGCAGTTTAGGATCGCTCGGCTACACCTTC.

V usage is TRBV27 and J usage is TRBJ1-2; D might be TRBD1 (5 bases). CDR1 MNHEY and CDR2 SMNVEV come from the germline V gene (reference sequence). The ends were cut back, 7 bases at V and 7 bases at J, with 16 bases in the middle. The CDR3 runs 13 residues. DNA of the CDR3: TGTGCCAGCAACCCACCGACAGAATCTGGCTACACCTTC. Residues: CASNPPTESGYTF.

The V and J genes are TRBV4-1 and TRBJ2-7, with 12 bases matching TRBD2. The CDR3 contains 14 residues. V was pared by 0 bases and J by 11 bases, with 5 bases of the junction left unmatched. CDR1 is MGHRA, CDR2 YSYEKL, per germline. The CDR3 nucleotides read TGCGCCAGCAGCCAAGATGCTAGCGGGAGGGTAGAGTACTTC. Amino acid sequence: CASSQDASGRVEYF.

The V and J genes are TRBV12-3 or TRBV12-4 and TRBJ2-3; D perhaps matches TRBD2 (7 bases). V gave up 3 bases and J gave up 6 bases, with 13 bases separating them. This CDR3 has 14 residues. The CDR3 nucleotides are TGTGCCAGCAGTTTTCCGGGGGGCTGGGATACGCAGTATTTT. It translates to CASSFPGGWDTQYF.

The sample holds a few counts of this clonotype. The rearrangement uses TRBV3-1 and TRBJ2-1; TRBD1 matches at 9 bases. This CDR3 has 16 residues. V shed 1 base and J 3 bases; nucleotides not matched to a gene: 4. CDR1 is LGHDT, CDR2 YNNKEL, per germline (reference sequence). As DNA, the CDR3 is TGTGCCAGCAGCCAAGGACAGGGGGGGGTCTACAATGAGCAGTTCTTC. It translates to CASSQGQGGVYNEQFF.

V gene TRBV7-9 combines with J gene TRBJ1-2; a possible D gene is TRBD1 (5 bases). The CDR3 sequence is 14 residues long. Trimming stripped 5 bases from V and 3 bases from J, with 13 bases between. Germline assignment: CDR1 SEHNR and CDR2 FQNEAQ (reference sequence). CDR3 protein: CASSPPGRDYGYTF. The CDR3 nucleotides are TGTGCCAGCAGCCCCCCAGGGAGGGACTATGGCTACACCTTC. The complete variable domain, with remaining parts taken from reference TRBV7-9 and TRBJ1-2, reads DTGVSQNPRHKITKRGQNVTFRCDPISEHNRLYWYRQTLGQGPEFLTYFQNEAQLEKSRLLSDRFSAERPKGSFSTLEIQRTEQGDSAMYLCASSPPGRDYGYTFGSGTRLTVV.

The count of this clonotype is one. CDR3 protein: CASSLAQGGGYTF. The DNA for the CDR3 is TGTGCCAGCAGTTTAGCTCAGGGAGGGGGCTACACCTTC. The V gene is TRBV27, the J gene TRBJ1-2, with D tentatively TRBD1 (5 bases). Germline V gene lookup returns CDR1 MNHEY and CDR2 SMNVEV (reference sequence). The V and J ends lost 2 bases and 8 bases respectively, with 12 bases between them. The CDR3 spans 13 residues.

The chain employs TRBV9 and TRBJ2-5, with TRBD2 identical over 8 bases. Germline loops: CDR1 SGDLS, CDR2 YYNGEE. Trimming took 2 bases from V and 0 from J; bases not matched to a gene: 3. The CDR3 loop spans 15 amino acids. CDR3 DNA: TGTGCCAGCAGCGTTAGCGGGGTGAACCAAGAGACCCAGTACTTC. It is translated as CASSVSGVNQETQYF.

The genes are TRBV28 and TRBJ2-7, with TRBD2 as a possible D gene (6 bases). The CDR3 has 14 amino acids. The germline V and J ends were trimmed by 9 bases and 1 base, with 16 bases remaining between them. Germline V CDR1 and CDR2: MDHEN, SYDVKM. The CDR3 reads CASLEGKSSYEQYF. The DNA of the CDR3 is TGTGCCAGTCTGGAGGGAAAGAGTTCCTACGAGCAGTACTTC.

The count of this clonotype is one. The chain carries TRBV15 and TRBJ2-7, with D possibly TRBD1 on 5 matching bases. The CDR3 runs 12 residues. Germline V gives CDR1 LNHNV, CDR2 YYDKDF (reference sequence). Trimming removed 5 bases from V and 0 bases from J, with 5 bases in between. The CDR3, as DNA: TGTGCCACCAGCGACAGCTCCTACGAGCAGTACTTC. It translates to CATSDSSYEQYF.

The count of this clonotype is one. V gene TRBV19 combines with J gene TRBJ2-7; D may match TRBD1 or TRBD2 (5 bases each). There are 14 residues in the CDR3. V was shortened by 2 bases and J by 3 bases, with 11 bases between the two germline ends. Looked up from germline, CDR1 is LNHDA and CDR2 is SQIVND (reference sequence). DNA for the CDR3: TGTGCCAGTAGTATAAGAGGGGCCCACTACGAGCAGTACTTC. Translation: CASSIRGAHYEQYF.